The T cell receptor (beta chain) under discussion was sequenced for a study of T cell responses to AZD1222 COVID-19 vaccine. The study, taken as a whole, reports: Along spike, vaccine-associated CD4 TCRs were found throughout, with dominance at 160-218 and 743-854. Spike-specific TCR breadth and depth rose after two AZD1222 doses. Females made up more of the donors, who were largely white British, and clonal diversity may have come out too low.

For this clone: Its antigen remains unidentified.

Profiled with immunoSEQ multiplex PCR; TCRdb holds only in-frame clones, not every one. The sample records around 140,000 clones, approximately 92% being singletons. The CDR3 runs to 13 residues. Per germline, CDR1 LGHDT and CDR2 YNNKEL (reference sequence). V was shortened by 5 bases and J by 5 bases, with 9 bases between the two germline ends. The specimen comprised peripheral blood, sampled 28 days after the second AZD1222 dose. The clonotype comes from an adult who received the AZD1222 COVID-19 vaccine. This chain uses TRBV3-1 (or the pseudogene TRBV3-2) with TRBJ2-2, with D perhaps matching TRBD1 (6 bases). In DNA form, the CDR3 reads TGTGCCAGCAGCAACCAGGGGACCGGGGAGCTGTTTTTT. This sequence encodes CASSNQGTGELFF.